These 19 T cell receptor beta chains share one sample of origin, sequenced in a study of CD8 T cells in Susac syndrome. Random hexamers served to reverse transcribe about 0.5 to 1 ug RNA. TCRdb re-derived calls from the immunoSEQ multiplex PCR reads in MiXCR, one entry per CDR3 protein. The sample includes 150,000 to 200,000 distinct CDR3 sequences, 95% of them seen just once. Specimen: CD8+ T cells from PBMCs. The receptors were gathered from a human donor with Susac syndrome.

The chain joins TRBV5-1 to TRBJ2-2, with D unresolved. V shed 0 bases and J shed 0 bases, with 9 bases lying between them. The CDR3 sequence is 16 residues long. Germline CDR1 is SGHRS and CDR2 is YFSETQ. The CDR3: CASSLGASSNTGELFF. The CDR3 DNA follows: TGCGCCAGCAGCTTGGGAGCCAGTTCGAACACCGGGGAGCTGTTTTTT. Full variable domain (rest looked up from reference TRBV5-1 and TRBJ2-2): KAGVTQTPRYLIKTRGQQVTLSCSPISGHRSVSWYQQTPGQGLQFLFEYFSETQRNKGNFPGRFSGRQFSNSRSEMNVSTLELGDSALYLCASSLGASSNTGELFFGEGSRLTVL.

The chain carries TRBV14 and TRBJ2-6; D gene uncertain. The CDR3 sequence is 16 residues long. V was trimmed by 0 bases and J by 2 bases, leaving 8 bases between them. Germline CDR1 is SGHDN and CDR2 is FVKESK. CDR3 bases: TGTGCCAGCAGCCAAGATCGGCTTCCTGGGGCCAACGTCCTGACTTTC. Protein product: CASSQDRLPGANVLTF.

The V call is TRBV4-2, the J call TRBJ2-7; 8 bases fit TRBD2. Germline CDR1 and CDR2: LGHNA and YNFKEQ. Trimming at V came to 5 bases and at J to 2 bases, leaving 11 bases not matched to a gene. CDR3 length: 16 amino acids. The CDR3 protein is CASSDPQTSVTYEQYF. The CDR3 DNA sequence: TGTGCCAGCAGCGATCCTCAGACTAGCGTAACCTACGAGCAGTACTTC.

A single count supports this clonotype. The CDR3 coding sequence is TGTGCCAGCACGTCCGGGCCTCGTGGAGAGACCCAGTACTTC. Translating gives CASTSGPRGETQYF. The V and J genes are TRBV2 and TRBJ2-5; D gene uncertain. Per the germline V gene, CDR1 is SNHLY and CDR2 is FYNNEI. The V gene lost 7 bases and the J gene lost 4 bases, with 16 bases spanning the gap. CDR3 size: 14 residues.

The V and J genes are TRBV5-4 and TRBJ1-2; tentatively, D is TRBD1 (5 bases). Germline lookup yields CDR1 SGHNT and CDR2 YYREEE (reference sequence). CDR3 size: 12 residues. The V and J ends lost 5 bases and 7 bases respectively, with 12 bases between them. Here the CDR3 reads CASSSQGSGYTF. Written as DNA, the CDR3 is TGTGCCAGCAGTTCCCAGGGATCTGGCTACACCTTC.

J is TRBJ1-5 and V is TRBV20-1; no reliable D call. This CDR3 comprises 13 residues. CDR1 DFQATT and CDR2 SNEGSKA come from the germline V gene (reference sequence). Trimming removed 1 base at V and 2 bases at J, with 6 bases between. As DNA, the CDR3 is TGCAGTGCTAGAGGTTGGGGCAATCAGCCCCAGCATTTT. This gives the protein CSARGWGNQPQHF.

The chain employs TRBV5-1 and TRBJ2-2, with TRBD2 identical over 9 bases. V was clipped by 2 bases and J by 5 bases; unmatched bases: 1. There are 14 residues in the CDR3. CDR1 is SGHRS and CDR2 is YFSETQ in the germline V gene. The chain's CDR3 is CASSFTSGTGELFF. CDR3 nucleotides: TGCGCCAGCAGCTTCACTAGCGGGACCGGGGAGCTGTTTTTT.

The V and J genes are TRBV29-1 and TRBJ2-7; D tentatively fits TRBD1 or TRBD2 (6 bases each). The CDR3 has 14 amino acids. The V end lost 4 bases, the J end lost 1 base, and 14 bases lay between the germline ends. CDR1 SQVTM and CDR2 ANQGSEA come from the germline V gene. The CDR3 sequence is CSVGGASGSYEQYF. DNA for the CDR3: TGCAGCGTTGGGGGGGCGAGTGGATCCTACGAGCAGTACTTC.

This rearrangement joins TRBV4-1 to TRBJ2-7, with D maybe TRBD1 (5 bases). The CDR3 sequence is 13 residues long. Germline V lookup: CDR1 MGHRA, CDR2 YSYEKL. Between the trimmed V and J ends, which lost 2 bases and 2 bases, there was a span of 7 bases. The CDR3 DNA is TGCGCCAGCAGCCAAACAGGAACCTACGAGCAGTACTTC. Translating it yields CASSQTGTYEQYF.

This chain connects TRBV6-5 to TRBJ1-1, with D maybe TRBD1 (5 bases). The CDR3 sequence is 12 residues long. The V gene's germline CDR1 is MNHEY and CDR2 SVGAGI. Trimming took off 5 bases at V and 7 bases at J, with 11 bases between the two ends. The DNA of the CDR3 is TGTGCCAGCAGTGTACCGGGACTTGAAGCTTTCTTT. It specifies CASSVPGLEAFF.

CDR3 amino acids: CASSLGGTGGNFEAFF. The DNA of the CDR3 is TGTGCCAGCAGCTTAGGCGGGACAGGGGGGAACTTTGAAGCTTTCTTT. The chain joins TRBV7-9 to TRBJ1-1; TRBD1 matches at 11 bases. Germline lookup yields CDR1 SEHNR and CDR2 FQNEAQ (reference sequence). V shed 1 base and J 7 bases; nucleotides not matched to a gene: 8. The CDR3 sequence is 16 residues long. Based on the CDR3 plus reference TRBV7-9 and TRBJ1-1, the full variable domain is DTGVSQNPRHKITKRGQNVTFRCDPISEHNRLYWYRQTLGQGPEFLTYFQNEAQLEKSRLLSDRFSAERPKGSFSTLEIQRTEQGDSAMYLCASSLGGTGGNFEAFFGQGTRLTVV.

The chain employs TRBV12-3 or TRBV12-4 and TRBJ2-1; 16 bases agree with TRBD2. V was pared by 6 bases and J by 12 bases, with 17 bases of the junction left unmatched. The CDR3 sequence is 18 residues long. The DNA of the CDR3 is TGTGCCAGCAGAACAGGGTCCGGGACTAGCGGGAGGGGGGGTGCGCAGTTCTTC. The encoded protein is CASRTGSGTSGRGGAQFF.

CDR3 sequence reads: CASSSWAAGRETQYF. The CDR3 DNA follows: TGTGCCAGCAGTTCATGGGCAGCGGGTCGAGAGACCCAGTACTTC. The chain has TRBV27 and TRBJ2-5; a weak D match, TRBD2 (6 bases). This CDR3 contains 15 residues. Germline CDR1 is MNHEY and CDR2 is SMNVEV (reference sequence). The ends were cut back, 4 bases at V and 4 bases at J, with 16 bases in the middle.

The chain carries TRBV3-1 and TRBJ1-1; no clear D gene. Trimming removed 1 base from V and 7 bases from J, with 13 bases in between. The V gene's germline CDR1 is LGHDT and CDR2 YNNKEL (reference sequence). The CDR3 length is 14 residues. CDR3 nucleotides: TGTGCCAGCAGCCAAGCCCCGGGAGGGATTGAAGCTTTCTTT. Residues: CASSQAPGGIEAFF. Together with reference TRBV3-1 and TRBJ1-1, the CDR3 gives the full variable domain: DTAVSQTPKYLVTQMGNDKSIKCEQNLGHDTMYWYKQDSKKFLKIMFSYNNKELIINETVPNRFSPKSPDKAHLNLHINSLELGDSAVYFCASSQAPGGIEAFFGQGTRLTVV.

The CDR3 protein is CASSAVGGYGYTF. The CDR3 DNA is TGTGCCAGCAGCGCAGTGGGTGGCTATGGCTACACCTTC. The rearrangement links TRBV9 to TRBJ1-2; D not resolved. The length of the CDR3 is 13 residues. CDR1 is SGDLS and CDR2 is YYNGEE in the germline V gene. The V and J ends lost 3 bases and 4 bases respectively, with 10 bases between them.

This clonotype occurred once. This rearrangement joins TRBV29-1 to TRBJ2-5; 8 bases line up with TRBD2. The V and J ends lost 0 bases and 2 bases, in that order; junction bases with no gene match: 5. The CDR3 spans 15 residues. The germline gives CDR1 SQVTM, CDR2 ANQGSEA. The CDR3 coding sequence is TGCAGCGTTGAAGATCGGCCTAGCGGGCAAGAGACCCAGTACTTC. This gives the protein CSVEDRPSGQETQYF. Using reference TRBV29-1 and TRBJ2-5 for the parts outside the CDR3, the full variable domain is SAVISQKPSRDICQRGTSLTIQCQVDSQVTMMFWYRQQPGQSLTLIATANQGSEATYESGFVIDKFPISRPNLTFSTLTVSNMSPEDSSIYLCSVEDRPSGQETQYFGPGTRLLVL.

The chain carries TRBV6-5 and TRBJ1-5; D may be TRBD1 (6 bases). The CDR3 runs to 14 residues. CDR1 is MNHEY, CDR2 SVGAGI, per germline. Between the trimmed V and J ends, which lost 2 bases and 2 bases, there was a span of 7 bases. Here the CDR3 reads CASSYAGGNQPQHF. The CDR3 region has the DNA TGTGCCAGCAGTTACGCAGGGGGCAATCAGCCCCAGCATTTT.

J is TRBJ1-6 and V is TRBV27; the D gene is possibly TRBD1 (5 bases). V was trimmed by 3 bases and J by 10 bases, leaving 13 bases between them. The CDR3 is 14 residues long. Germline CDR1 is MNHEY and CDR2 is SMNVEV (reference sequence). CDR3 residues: CASSFSGRQSPLHF. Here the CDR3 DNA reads TGTGCCAGCAGTTTTTCAGGGCGGCAATCACCCCTCCACTTT.

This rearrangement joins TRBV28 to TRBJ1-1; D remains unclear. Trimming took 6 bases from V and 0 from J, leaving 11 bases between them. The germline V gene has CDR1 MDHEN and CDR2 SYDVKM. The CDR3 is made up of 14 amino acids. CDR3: CASRDYTVNTEAFF. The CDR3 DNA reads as TGTGCCAGCAGGGACTATACAGTGAACACTGAAGCTTTCTTT.